Sequencing of this TCR beta chain was carried out in a study of control samples from healthy donors and cancer patients. Libraries were prepared by immunoSEQ multiplex PCR; TCRdb keeps only in-frame clonotypes and omits some of them. The sample includes roughly 170,000 clones, around 94% of them seen just once. On this clone itself: Within the sample, other DNA sequences also encode this same CDR3.

V was cut by 4 bases and J by 5 bases, with 8 bases left in between. The CDR3 sequence is 12 residues long. Germline-derived CDR1 and CDR2 are MNHEY and SVGEGT. The V gene is TRBV6-2 or TRBV6-3, the J gene TRBJ2-5; D gene ambiguous. This receptor was taken from a woman younger than 35 in good health. The sample was blood. The CDR3 DNA is TGTGCCAGCAGTTTCTCAGTGGAGACCCAGTACTTC. Protein sequence: CASSFSVETQYF.